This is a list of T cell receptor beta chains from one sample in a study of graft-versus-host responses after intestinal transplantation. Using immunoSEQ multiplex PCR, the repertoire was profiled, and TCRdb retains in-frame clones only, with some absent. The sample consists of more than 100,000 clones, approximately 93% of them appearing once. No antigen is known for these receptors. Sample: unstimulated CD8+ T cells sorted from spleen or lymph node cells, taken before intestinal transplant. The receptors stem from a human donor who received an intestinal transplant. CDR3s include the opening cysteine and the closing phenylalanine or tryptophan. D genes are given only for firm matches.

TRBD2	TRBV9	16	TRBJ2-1	CASSVGLAGSLSEQFF	TGTGCCAGCAGCGTAGGGTTAGCGGGCTCCCTTAGTGAGCAGTTCTTC
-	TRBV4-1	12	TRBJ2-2	CANPIPTGELFF	TGCGCCAACCCGATCCCCACCGGGGAGCTGTTTTTT
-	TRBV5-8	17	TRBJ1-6	CASSLPGGASYNSPLHF	TGTGCCAGCAGCTTGCCGGGGGGTGCCTCCTATAATTCACCCCTCCACTTT
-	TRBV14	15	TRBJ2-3	CASSHSPRDGDTQYF	TGTGCCAGCAGCCATTCACCCCGGGACGGTGATACGCAGTATTTT
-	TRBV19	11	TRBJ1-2	CASSTGGGYTF	TGTGCCAGTAGTACCGGAGGGGGCTACACCTTC
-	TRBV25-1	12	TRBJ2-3	CATCPGADTQYF	TGTGCCACCTGTCCTGGCGCAGATACGCAGTATTTT
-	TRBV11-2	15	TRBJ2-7	CASSLGGGLGDEQYF	TGTGCCAGCAGCTTGGGAGGCGGTTTAGGTGACGAGCAGTACTTC
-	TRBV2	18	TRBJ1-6	CASSRRGAPLPDDSPLHF	TGTGCCAGCAGCCGCAGGGGCGCGCCCTTGCCGGATGATTCACCCCTCCACTTT
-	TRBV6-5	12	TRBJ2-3	CASSHPWDTQYF	TGTGCCAGCAGCCACCCCTGGGATACGCAGTATTTT
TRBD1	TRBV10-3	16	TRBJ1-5	CAISESPGGAGQPQHF	TGTGCCATCAGTGAGTCCCCAGGGGGCGCAGGTCAGCCCCAGCATTTT
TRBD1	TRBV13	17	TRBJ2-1	CASSPEGDRLTGNEQFF	TGTGCCAGCAGCCCAGAAGGGGACAGGCTAACGGGCAATGAGCAGTTCTTC
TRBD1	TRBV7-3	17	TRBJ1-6	CASRPRQGGLYNSPLHF	TGTGCCAGCAGACCGAGACAGGGGGGCCTCTATAATTCACCCCTCCACTTT
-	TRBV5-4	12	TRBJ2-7	CASSFGENEQYF	TGTGCCAGCAGCTTCGGTGAAAACGAGCAGTACTTC
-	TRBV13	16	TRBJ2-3	CASSPDGTPNTDTQYF	TGTGCCAGCAGCCCCGATGGGACACCTAACACAGATACGCAGTATTTT
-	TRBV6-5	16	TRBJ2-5	CASSYSIVGSEETQYF	TGTGCCAGCAGTTACTCGATTGTAGGGTCCGAAGAGACCCAGTACTTC
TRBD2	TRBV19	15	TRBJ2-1	CASSIVGGGYNEQFF	TGTGCCAGTAGTATAGTCGGGGGGGGCTACAATGAGCAGTTCTTC
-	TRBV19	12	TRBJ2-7	CASTGTTYEQYF	TGTGCCAGTACTGGTACTACCTACGAGCAGTACTTC
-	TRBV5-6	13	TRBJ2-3	CASSLERTDTQYF	TGTGCCAGCAGCTTGGAAAGGACAGATACGCAGTATTTT
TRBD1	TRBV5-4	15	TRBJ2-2	CASSQGQGNTGELFF	TGTGCCAGCAGCCAAGGACAGGGGAACACCGGGGAGCTGTTTTTT
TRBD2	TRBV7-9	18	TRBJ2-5	CASSLGTSGGQGEETQYF	TGTGCCAGCAGCTTAGGGACTAGCGGGGGGCAAGGAGAAGAGACCCAGTACTTC
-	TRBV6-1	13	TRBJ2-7	CASSEVRDYEQYF	TGTGCCAGCAGTGAAGTTAGGGACTACGAGCAGTACTTC
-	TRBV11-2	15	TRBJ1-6	CASSTTAGGNSPLHF	TGTGCCAGCAGCACGACTGCGGGCGGGAATTCACCCCTCCACTTT
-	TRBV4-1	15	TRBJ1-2	CASSQGGGEGYGYTF	TGCGCCAGCAGCCAAGGCGGAGGGGAAGGCTATGGCTACACCTTC
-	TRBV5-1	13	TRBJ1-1	CASSLAGSGEAFF	TGCGCCAGCAGCTTGGCCGGCAGCGGTGAAGCTTTCTTT
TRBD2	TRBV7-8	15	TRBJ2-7	CASSPRLAAVYEQYF	TGTGCCAGCAGCCCGAGACTAGCGGCGGTCTACGAGCAGTACTTC